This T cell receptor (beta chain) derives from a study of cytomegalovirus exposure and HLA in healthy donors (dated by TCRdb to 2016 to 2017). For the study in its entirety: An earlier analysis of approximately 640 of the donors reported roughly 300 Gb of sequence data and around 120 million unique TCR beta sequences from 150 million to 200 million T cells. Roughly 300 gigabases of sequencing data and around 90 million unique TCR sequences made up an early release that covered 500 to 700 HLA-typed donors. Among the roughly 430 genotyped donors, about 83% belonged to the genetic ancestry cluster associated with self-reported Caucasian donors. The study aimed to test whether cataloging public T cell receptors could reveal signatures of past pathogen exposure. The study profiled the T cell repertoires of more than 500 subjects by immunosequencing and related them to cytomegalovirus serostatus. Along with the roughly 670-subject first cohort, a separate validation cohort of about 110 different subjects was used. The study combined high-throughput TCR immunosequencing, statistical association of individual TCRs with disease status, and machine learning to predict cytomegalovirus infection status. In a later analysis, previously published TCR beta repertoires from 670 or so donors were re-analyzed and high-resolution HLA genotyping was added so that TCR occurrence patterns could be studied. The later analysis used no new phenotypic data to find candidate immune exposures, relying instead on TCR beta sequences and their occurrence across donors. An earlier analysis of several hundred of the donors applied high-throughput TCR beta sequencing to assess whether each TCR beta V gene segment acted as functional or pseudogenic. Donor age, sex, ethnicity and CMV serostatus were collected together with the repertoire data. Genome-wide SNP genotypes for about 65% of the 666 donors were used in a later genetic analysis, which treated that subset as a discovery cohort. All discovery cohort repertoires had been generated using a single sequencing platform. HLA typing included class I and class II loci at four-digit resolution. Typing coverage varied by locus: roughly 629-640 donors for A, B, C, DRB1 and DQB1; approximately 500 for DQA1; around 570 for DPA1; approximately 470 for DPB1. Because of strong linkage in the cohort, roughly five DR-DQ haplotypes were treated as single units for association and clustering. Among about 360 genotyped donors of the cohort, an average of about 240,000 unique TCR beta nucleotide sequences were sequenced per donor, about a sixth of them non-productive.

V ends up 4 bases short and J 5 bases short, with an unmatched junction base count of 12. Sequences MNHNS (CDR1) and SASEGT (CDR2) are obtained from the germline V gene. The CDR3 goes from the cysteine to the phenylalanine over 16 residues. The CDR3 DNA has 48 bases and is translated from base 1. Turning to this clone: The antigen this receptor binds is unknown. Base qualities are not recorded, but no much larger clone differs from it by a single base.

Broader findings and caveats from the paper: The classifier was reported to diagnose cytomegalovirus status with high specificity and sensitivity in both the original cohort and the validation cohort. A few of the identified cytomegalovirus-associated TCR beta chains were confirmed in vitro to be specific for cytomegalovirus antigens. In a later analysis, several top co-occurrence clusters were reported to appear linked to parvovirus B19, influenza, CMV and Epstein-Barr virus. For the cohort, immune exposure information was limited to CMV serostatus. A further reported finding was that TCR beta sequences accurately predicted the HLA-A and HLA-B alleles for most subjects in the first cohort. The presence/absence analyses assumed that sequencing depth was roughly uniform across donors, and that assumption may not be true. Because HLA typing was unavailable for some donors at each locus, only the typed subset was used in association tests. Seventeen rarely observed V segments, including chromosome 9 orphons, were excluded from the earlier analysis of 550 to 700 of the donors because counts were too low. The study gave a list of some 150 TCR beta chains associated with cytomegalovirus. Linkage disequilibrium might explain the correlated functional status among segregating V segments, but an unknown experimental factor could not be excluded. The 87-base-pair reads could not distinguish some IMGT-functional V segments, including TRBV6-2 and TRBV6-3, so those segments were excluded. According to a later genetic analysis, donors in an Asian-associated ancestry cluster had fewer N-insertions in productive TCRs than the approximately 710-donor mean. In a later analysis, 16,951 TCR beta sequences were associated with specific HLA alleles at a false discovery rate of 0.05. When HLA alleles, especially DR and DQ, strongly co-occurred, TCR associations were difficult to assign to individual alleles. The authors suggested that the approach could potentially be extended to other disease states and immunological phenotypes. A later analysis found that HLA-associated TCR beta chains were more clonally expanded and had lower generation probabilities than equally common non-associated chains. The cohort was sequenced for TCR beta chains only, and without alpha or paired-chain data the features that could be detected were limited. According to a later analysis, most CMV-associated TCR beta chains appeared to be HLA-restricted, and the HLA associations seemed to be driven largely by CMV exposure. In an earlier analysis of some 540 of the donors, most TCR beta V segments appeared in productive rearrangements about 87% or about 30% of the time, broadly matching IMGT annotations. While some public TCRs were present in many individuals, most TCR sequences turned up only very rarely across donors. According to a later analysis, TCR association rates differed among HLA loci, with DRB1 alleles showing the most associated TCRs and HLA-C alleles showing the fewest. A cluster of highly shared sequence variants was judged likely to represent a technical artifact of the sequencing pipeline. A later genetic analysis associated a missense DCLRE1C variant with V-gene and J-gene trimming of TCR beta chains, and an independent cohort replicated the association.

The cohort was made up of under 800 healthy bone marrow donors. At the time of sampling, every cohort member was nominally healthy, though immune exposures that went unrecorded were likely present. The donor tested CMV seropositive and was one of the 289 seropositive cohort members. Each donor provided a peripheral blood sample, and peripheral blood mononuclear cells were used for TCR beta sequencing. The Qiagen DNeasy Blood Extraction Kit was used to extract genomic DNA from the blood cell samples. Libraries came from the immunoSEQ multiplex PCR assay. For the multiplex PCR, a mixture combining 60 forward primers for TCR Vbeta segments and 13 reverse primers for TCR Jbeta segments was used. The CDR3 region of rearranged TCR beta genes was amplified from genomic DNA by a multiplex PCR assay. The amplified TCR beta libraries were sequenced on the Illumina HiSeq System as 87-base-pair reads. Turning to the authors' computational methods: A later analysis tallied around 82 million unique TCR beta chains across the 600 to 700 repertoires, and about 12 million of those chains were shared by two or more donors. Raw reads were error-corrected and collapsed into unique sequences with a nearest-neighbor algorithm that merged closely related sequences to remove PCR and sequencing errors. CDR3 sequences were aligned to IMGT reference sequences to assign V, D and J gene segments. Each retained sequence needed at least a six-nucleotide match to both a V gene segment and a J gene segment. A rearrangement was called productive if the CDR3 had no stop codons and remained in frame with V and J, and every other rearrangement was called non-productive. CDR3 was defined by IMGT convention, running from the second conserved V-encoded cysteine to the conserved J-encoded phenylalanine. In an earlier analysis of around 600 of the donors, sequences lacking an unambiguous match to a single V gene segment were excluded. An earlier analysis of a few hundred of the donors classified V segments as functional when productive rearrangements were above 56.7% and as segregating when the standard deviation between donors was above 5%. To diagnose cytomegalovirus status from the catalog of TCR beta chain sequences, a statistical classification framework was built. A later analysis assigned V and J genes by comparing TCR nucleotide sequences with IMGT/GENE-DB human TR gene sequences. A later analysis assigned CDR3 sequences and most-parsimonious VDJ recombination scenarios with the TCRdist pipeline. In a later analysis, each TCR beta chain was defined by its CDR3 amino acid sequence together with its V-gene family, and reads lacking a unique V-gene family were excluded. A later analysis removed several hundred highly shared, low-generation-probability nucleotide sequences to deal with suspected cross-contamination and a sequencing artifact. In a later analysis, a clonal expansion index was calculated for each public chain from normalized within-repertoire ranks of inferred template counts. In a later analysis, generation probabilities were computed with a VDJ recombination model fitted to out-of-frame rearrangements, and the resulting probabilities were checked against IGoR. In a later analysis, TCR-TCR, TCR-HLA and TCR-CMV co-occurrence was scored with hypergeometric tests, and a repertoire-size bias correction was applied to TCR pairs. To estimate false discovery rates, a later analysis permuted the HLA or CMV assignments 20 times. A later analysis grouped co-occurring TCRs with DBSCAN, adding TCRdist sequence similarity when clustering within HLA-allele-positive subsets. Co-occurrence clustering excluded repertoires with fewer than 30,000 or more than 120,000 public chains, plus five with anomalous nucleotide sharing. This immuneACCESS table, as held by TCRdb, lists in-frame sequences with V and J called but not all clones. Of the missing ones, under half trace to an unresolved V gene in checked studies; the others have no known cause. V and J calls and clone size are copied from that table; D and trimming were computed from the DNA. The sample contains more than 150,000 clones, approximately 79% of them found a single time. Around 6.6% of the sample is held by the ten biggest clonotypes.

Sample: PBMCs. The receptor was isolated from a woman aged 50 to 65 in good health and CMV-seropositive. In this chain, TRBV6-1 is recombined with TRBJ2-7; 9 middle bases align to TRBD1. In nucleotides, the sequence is TGTGCCAGCAGTGGTAAACAGGGGGCGGTTCTCGACGAGCAGTACTTC. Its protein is CASSGKQGAVLDEQYF.